This T cell receptor (beta chain) is from a study of cytomegalovirus exposure and HLA in healthy donors. Study as a whole: Membership in the Caucasian-associated ancestry cluster was found for around four fifths of roughly 360 genotyped donors. Study observations and caveats: For TCR beta chains, V- and J-gene trimming was later linked to a missense DCLRE1C variant. TCR sequences were mostly rare, though some public TCRs occurred in many donors.

For this clone: Antigen unknown.

The PCR was carried out with 60 Vbeta primers and 13 Jbeta primers. In the original analysis: The authors later counted around 80 million unique TCR beta chains, roughly 11 million of them shared. Clones were sequenced by immunoSEQ multiplex PCR, and TCRdb holds only the in-frame ones, with some missing. D and trimming were read from the DNA, whereas the V and J calls and clone size are those reported in that table. This table holds around 110,000 clones, under 80% found once. The V gene's germline CDR1 is SGDLS and CDR2 YYNGEE. V was pared by 4 bases and J by 13 bases, with 10 bases of the junction left unmatched. The CDR3 runs to 13 residues.

This rearrangement joins TRBV9 to TRBJ2-1; 8 bases are shared with TRBD2. The sequence came from a woman in her thirties or forties in good health and CMV-seropositive. Input material: PBMCs. Written as DNA, the CDR3 is TGTGCCAGCAGCCCAGGAGGCGGGGGGCAACAGTTCTTC. As protein: CASSPGGGGQQFF.